Sequencing of this T cell receptor beta chain was carried out in a study of radiation and T cells in renal cell carcinoma. J lost 2 bases, V lost 3 bases, and 1 base had no gene match. Germline V gives CDR1 MDHEN, CDR2 SYDVKM. CDR3 length equals 15 residues. Sample time point: blood 4 weeks post-SBRT, at nephrectomy. The treatment: 15 Gy SBRT to primary tumor, nephrectomy 4 weeks later. Blood was sampled at baseline, 2 weeks and 4 weeks after SBRT. The tumor was a clear cell renal cell carcinoma. This table comes from immunoSEQ multiplex PCR, and its TCRdb copy is limited to in-frame clones, with some not included. This table holds about 83,000 clones, over 65% found once.

The chain carries TRBV28 and TRBJ2-6, with TRBD1 matching 7 bases. The sequence came from a woman aged 60 to 75 with renal cell carcinoma. Material: blood, obtained from a patient whose treatment included radiotherapy and nephrectomy. The chain's CDR3 is CASSLTGPGANVLTF. The DNA for the CDR3 is TGTGCCAGCAGTTTGACAGGGCCTGGGGCCAACGTCCTGACTTTC.